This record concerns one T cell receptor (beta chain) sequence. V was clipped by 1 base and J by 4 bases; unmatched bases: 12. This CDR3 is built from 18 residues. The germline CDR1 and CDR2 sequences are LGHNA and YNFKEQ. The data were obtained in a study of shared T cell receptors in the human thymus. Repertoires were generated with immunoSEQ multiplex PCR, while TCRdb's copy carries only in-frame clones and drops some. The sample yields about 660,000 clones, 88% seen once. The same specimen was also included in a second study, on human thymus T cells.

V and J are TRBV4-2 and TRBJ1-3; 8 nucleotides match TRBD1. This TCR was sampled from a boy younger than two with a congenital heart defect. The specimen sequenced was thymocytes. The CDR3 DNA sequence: TGTGCCAGCAGCCAAGGCGGCAGGGGGCGCTTGGCGGGAAACACCATATATTTT. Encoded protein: CASSQGGRGRLAGNTIYF.